This T cell receptor (beta chain) came from a study of shared clonotypes between healthy human individuals. The wider study: Researchers drew samples from two women and a few men aged 18 to 49. Each donor contributed plates that comprised three CD4 naive, three CD4 memory, two CD8 naive and one CD8 memory. Points from the study as a whole: Some naive CD4 clonotypes, 4% to 6%, turned up in common across several donors. Non-shared clonotypes had lower generation probabilities than clonotypes shared by all four sorted-subset donors.

The table came from immunoSEQ multiplex PCR; TCRdb's copy has only in-frame clones and leaves some out. Of approximately 1.5 million clones in the sample, approximately 98% were seen once. About this clone: The antigen is unknown.

This CDR3 comprises 15 residues. Germline V gene lookup returns CDR1 SGHDT and CDR2 YYEEEE. The V end was cut by 2 bases, the J end by 1 base, with 12 bases between. What was sequenced was naive CD4+ T cells sorted from blood. Documented subset: CD45RA+ positively selected. The V call is TRBV5-6, the J call TRBJ1-1; D call uncertain. This receptor was obtained from a man aged 25-45 years in good health. Here the CDR3 reads CASSFLRLGNTEAFF. CDR3 DNA: TGTGCCAGCAGCTTCCTAAGGCTGGGGAACACTGAAGCTTTCTTT.